The 21 T cell receptor beta chains below were found in one sample sequenced in a study of T cell responses to AZD1222 COVID-19 vaccine. Assay used: immunoSEQ multiplex PCR; TCRdb lists only in-frame clones, some missing. The sample has about 130,000 clones, nearly 90% seen once. Sequencing used peripheral blood, obtained 28 days after the second AZD1222 dose. The receptors shown here come from an adult who received the AZD1222 COVID-19 vaccine.

CDR3 protein: CASSPILTSGRWGSYNEQFF. The CDR3 DNA is TGTGCCAGCAGTCCAATCCTGACTAGCGGGAGATGGGGCTCCTACAATGAGCAGTTCTTC. This chain joins TRBV27 and TRBJ2-1; 12 nucleotides agree with TRBD2. With 5 bases clipped from V and 0 bases from J, the junction kept 14 bases outside the gene matches. The germline V gene has CDR1 MNHEY and CDR2 SMNVEV (reference sequence). This CDR3 spans 20 amino acids.

This clone was counted a single time. The V call is TRBV7-2, the J call TRBJ2-1, with 10 bases matching TRBD1. Trimming at V came to 4 bases and at J to 8 bases, leaving 5 bases not matched to a gene. Germline CDR1 reads SGHTA; CDR2 reads FQGNSA. The CDR3 is made up of 14 amino acids. The CDR3 DNA is TGTGCCAGCAGCTGGGACAGGGGTGGTGATGAGCAGTTCTTC. It yields the protein CASSWDRGGDEQFF.

This rearrangement joins TRBV4-3 to TRBJ2-5; either TRBD1 or TRBD2 may supply D (5 bases each). Per germline, CDR1 LGHNA and CDR2 YSLEER. Deletions cut 0 bases from V and 9 bases from J, with 11 bases between. The CDR3 spans 13 residues. DNA of the CDR3: TGCGCCAGCAGCCAAGATGAGGGGACGGCCCAGTACTTC. It translates to CASSQDEGTAQYF.

The chain uses TRBV9 and TRBJ2-1; tentatively, D is TRBD2 (6 bases). This CDR3 is built from 15 residues. Trimming took 0 bases from V and 5 from J, leaving 12 bases between them. Germline V gene sequence: CDR1 SGDLS, CDR2 YYNGEE. CDR3 DNA: TGTGCCAGCAGCGTAGTTGGACTACCAAACAATGAGCAGTTCTTC. Translating gives CASSVVGLPNNEQFF.

V is TRBV15 and J is TRBJ1-5, with TRBD1 as a possible D gene (6 bases). From germline, CDR1 is LNHNV and CDR2 YYDKDF (reference sequence). Between the trimmed V and J ends, which lost 1 base and 3 bases, there was a span of 13 bases. This CDR3 has 16 residues. The CDR3, as DNA: TGTGCCACCAGCAGAGCCCCGGACAGATTCAATCAGCCCCAGCATTTT. This codes for CATSRAPDRFNQPQHF.

The genes are TRBV10-3 and TRBJ1-4; D is possibly TRBD1 (5 bases). Germline CDR1 and CDR2: ENHRY and SYGVKD. V dropped 10 bases and J dropped 10 bases, with 28 bases sitting between them. There are 16 residues in the CDR3. DNA of the CDR3: TGTGCCACACAAGCTCACCTCGAACGGGGCGAAGGAAAACTGTTTTTT. Translating gives CATQAHLERGEGKLFF.

The J gene is TRBJ2-6, the V gene TRBV13, with 12 bases that match TRBD2. This CDR3 has 17 residues. CDR1 and CDR2 (germline): PRHDT, FYEKMQ (reference sequence). The V gene end was trimmed by 0 bases and the J gene end by 3 bases; junction bases not matched to a gene: 0. The CDR3 DNA is TGTGCCAGCAGCTTAGGGACTAGCGGGGGTGGGGCCAACGTCCTGACTTTC. Its translation: CASSLGTSGGGANVLTF.

The chain couples TRBV7-9 to TRBJ2-1; TRBD2 matches 9 bases. CDR3 size: 14 residues. CDR1 and CDR2 (germline): SEHNR, FQNEAQ (reference sequence). V lost 4 bases, J lost 9 bases, and 7 bases stayed unmatched. The CDR3 region is CASSSGLAGGEQFF. The CDR3 coding sequence is TGTGCCAGCAGCTCGGGACTAGCTGGGGGTGAGCAGTTCTTC.

This CDR3 reads CSARVLTEAFF. Written as DNA, the CDR3 is TGCAGTGCTAGAGTCCTAACTGAAGCTTTCTTT. J is TRBJ1-1 and V is TRBV20-1; no clear D. The CDR3 has 11 amino acids. Deletions cut 1 base from V and 5 bases from J, with 5 bases between. Germline CDR1 and CDR2: DFQATT and SNEGSKA (reference sequence).

The rearrangement joins TRBV6-6 to TRBJ2-1; unclear D gene. CDR1 is MNHNY, CDR2 SVGAGI, per germline (reference sequence). The CDR3 spans 14 residues. V lost 4 bases and J 10 bases, leaving 17 bases between the germline ends. The CDR3, as DNA: TGTGCCAGCAGTTTCACGGGCTCCTCAGCGGAGCAGTTCTTC. Translated, it gives CASSFTGSSAEQFF.

The chain combines TRBV4-3 with TRBJ1-1, with D perhaps TRBD1 (5 bases). Germline CDR1 reads LGHNA; CDR2 reads YSLEER. The CDR3 has 15 residues. V lost 1 base and J lost 1, with 10 bases in between. CDR3 DNA: TGCGCCAGCAGCCAAGGCCTCCAGGGGAACACTGAAGCTTTCTTT. This codes for CASSQGLQGNTEAFF.

A few counts support this clone. Other DNA sequences of this sample code for an identical CDR3. The chain couples TRBV7-9 to TRBJ2-3; tentatively, D is TRBD1 (6 bases). The CDR3 is 15 residues long. Per germline, CDR1 SEHNR and CDR2 FQNEAQ (reference sequence). Trimming removed 2 bases at V and 0 bases at J, with 9 bases between. The CDR3 DNA follows: TGTGCCAGCAGCTTACAGGGGAGTAGCACAGATACGCAGTATTTT. This codes for CASSLQGSSTDTQYF.

This sequence joins TRBV7-2 and TRBJ1-6; 9 nucleotides align to TRBD1. J lost 9 bases, V lost 3 bases, and 15 bases had no gene match. Germline-derived CDR1 and CDR2 are SGHTA and FQGNSA. The CDR3 is 18 amino acids. The CDR3 DNA follows: TGTGCCAGCAGCTTCACCTTCCGGGACAGGGTCGTGGGTTCACCCCTCCACTTT. Its translation: CASSFTFRDRVVGSPLHF.

The chain combines TRBV2 with TRBJ2-7; 8 nucleotides match TRBD1. The CDR3 sequence is 12 residues long. Germline assignment: CDR1 SNHLY and CDR2 FYNNEI. V shed 6 bases, J shed 6 bases, and the junction held 4 bases outside the gene matches. The CDR3 sequence is CASRTQGGEQYF. The DNA of the CDR3 is TGTGCCAGCAGGACACAGGGGGGCGAGCAGTACTTC.

This chain connects TRBV27 to TRBJ1-1; D call uncertain. The CDR3 is 13 residues long. Germline assignment: CDR1 MNHEY and CDR2 SMNVEV (reference sequence). V was trimmed by 6 bases and J by 4 bases, leaving 12 bases between them. CDR3 in amino acids: CASRPPLATEAFF. The DNA of the CDR3 is TGTGCCAGCAGGCCTCCCCTGGCCACTGAAGCTTTCTTT.

On this clone itself: A read error likely explains this, since a far larger clone differs by one base. V usage is TRBV4-2 and J usage is TRBJ2-7; 8 bases are shared with TRBD1. The CDR3 extends over 14 amino acids. Germline lookup yields CDR1 LGHNA and CDR2 YNFKEQ. The ends lost 8 bases at V and 5 bases at J; junction bases unmatched: 11. As DNA, the CDR3 is TGTGCCAGCTGCCTCGGGCAGGGGGCCGACGAGCAGTACTTC. Its translation is CASCLGQGADEQYF.

This clone was recorded once. The V and J genes are TRBV5-8 and TRBJ2-4, with 10 bases fitting TRBD1. CDR1 and CDR2 (germline): SGHTS, YDEGEE. With V trimmed by 4 bases and J by 4 bases, 14 bases remained unmatched. The CDR3 spans 18 residues. CDR3 in DNA: TGTGCCAGCAGCACGGGACAGGGGTTGATGGTACGAAAAAACATTCAGTACTTC. This translates into CASSTGQGLMVRKNIQYF.

The chain recombines TRBV5-4 with TRBJ2-5; a possible D gene is TRBD1 (6 bases). The germline V gene encodes CDR1 SGHNT and CDR2 YYREEE (reference sequence). This CDR3 is built from 14 residues. V was cut by 3 bases and J by 4 bases, with 13 bases left in between. The CDR3 spells CASSSQTGTETQYF. In DNA form, the CDR3 reads TGTGCCAGCAGCTCGCAGACAGGCACAGAGACCCAGTACTTC.

This chain links TRBV27 with TRBJ1-4, with 9 bases aligning to TRBD1. There are 15 residues in the CDR3. Trimming at V came to 7 bases and at J to 5 bases, leaving 8 bases not matched to a gene. Germline V gene sequence: CDR1 MNHEY, CDR2 SMNVEV (reference sequence). The chain's CDR3 is CASMRTGEGNEKLFF. CDR3 in DNA: TGTGCCAGCATGAGGACAGGGGAGGGGAATGAAAAACTGTTTTTT.

For the CDR3, the DNA is TGTGCCAGCAGCAAACGTAGGAGGGGGACCCAGCGGGACACCATATATTTT. This translates into CASSKRRRGTQRDTIYF. The chain carries TRBV21-1 and TRBJ1-3. TRBV21-1 is noted as a pseudogene. CDR3 length equals 17 residues.

This chain links TRBV7-2 with TRBJ2-3, with a possible D match to TRBD2 (5 bases). CDR3 size: 13 residues. V dropped 5 bases and J dropped 0 bases, with 6 bases sitting between them. Germline values: CDR1 SGHTA, CDR2 FQGNSA. CDR3 amino acids: CASSPGSTDTQYF. The CDR3 DNA sequence: TGTGCCAGCAGCCCGGGGAGCACAGATACGCAGTATTTT. Variable domain in full (rest from reference TRBV7-2 and TRBJ2-3): GAGVSQSPSNKVTEKGKDVELRCDPISGHTALYWYRQSLGQGLEFLIYFQGNSAPDKSGLPSDRFSAERTGGSVSTLTIQRTQQEDSAVYLCASSPGSTDTQYFGPGTRLTVL.